The entry that follows covers one T cell receptor (beta chain) sequence. Its target is unknown. The authors reverse transcribed all of the isolated RNA, so sequencing captured expressed TCRB transcripts. TCRdb's table, derived via immunoSEQ multiplex PCR, lists solely in-frame clones and lacks some. The sample shows roughly 610,000 clones, less than 20% of them seen only once. This specimen comes from a study of beta chain features in type 1 diabetes. Study findings and constraints: For patients, the naive, central memory and Treg TCRB repertoires appeared more alike than for healthy donors.

The CDR3 contains 16 residues. CDR1 is KGHSH and CDR2 is LQKENI in the germline V gene. Trimming took 3 bases from V and 0 from J, leaving 12 bases between them. This chain uses TRBV18 with TRBJ1-5; possibly TRBD1 for D (6 bases). The sequencing sample was made of naive CD4+ T cells from blood. The TCR comes from a young man in good health. This CDR3 reads CASSPTGLISNQPQHF. CDR3 nucleotides: TGTGCCAGCTCACCTACAGGGTTAATTAGCAATCAGCCCCAGCATTTT.